The entry below gives a single T cell receptor beta chain sequence along with its context. The data derive from a study of blood T cell repertoires in COVID-19. For the study at large: Sites in the United States, Italy and Spain provided acute and convalescent COVID-19 samples. Sources were T cells, B-cell-depleted T cells, or PBMCs; the material itself was cDNA or gDNA.

Cohort assignment relied on participant-reported clinical history. Germline CDR1 is MNHEY and CDR2 is SMNVEV (reference sequence). The J segment lost 11 bases and the V segment lost 5 bases, leaving 10 bases of the junction unmatched. The CDR3 covers 15 residues. Using immunoSEQ multiplex PCR, the repertoire was profiled, and TCRdb retains in-frame clones only, with some absent. The table records 350,000 to 550,000 clones, nearly 90% of them present only once. The sample comprised PBMCs or T cells enriched from blood (not recorded which). The gene calls are TRBV27 and TRBJ2-1, with 12 bases fitting TRBD2. The sequence was obtained from a woman between 18 and 30 years old with acute COVID-19. CDR3 nucleotide sequence: TGTGCCAGCAGTACAGGACTAGCGGGGTTTGGGCAGCAGTTCTTC. Translation: CASSTGLAGFGQQFF.